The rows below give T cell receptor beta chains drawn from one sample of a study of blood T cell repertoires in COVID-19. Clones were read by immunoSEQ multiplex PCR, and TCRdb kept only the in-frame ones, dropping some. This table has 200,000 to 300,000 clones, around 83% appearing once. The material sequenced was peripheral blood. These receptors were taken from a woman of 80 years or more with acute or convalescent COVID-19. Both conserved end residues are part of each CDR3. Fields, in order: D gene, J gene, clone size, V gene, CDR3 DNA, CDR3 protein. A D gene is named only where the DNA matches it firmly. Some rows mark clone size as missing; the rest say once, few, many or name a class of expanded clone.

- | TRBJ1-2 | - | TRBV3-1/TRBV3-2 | TGTGCCAGCAGCCAGTCCGGGACTTTCAGATGGGGTGGCTACACCTTC | CASSQSGTFRWGGYTF
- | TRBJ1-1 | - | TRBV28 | TGTGCCAGCAGCTCGGTAGGGACAAGGAACACTGAAGCTTTCTTT | CASSSVGTRNTEAFF
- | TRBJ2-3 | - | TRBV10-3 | TGTGCCATCAGGGCTCCTAGCGAAGATACGCAGTATTTT | CAIRAPSEDTQYF
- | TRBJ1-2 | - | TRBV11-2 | TGTGCCAGCAGCTTAAATCAGGGCAGCGGGGGGTATGGCTACACCTTC | CASSLNQGSGGYGYTF
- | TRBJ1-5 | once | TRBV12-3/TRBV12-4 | TGTGCCAGCAGTTTTTTGGCCGCGCCCCAGCATTTT | CASSFLAAPQHF
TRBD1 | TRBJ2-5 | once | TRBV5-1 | TGCGCCAGCAGCCCCCTCCCCGGGACAGGGGGCCAAGAGACCCAGTACTTC | CASSPLPGTGGQETQYF
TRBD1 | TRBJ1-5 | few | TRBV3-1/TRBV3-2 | TGTGCCAGCAGCCAAGCAGGGGGGAACAATCAGCCCCAGCATTTT | CASSQAGGNNQPQHF
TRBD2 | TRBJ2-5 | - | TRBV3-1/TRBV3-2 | TGTGCCAGCAGTAGCGGGGGGGCCCCTGGTGGGGAGACCCAGTACTTC | CASSSGGAPGGETQYF
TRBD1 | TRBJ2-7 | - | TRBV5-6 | TGTGCCAGCAGCTTAGCCCCCGGGACAGGTTCCTACGAGCAGTACTTC | CASSLAPGTGSYEQYF
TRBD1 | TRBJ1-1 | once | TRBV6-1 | TGTGCCAGCAGTGAACTACAGGGGGCGGGCACTGAAGCTTTCTTT | CASSELQGAGTEAFF
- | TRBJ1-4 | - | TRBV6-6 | TGTGCCAGCAGTCCTCGTGAAAAACTGTTTTTT | CASSPREKLFF
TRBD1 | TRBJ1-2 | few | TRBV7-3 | TGTGCCAGCAGCTTAAACTCGGGGGTGGGACAGGGGCACTATGGCTACACCTTC | CASSLNSGVGQGHYGYTF
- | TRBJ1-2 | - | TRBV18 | TGTGCCAGCTCACCAGGACTTTATGGCTACACCTTC | CASSPGLYGYTF
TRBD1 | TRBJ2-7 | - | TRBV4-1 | TGCGCCAGCAGCCTGGGACAGGGGTCTTACGAGCAGTACTTC | CASSLGQGSYEQYF
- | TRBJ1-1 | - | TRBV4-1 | TGCGCCAGCAGCCAATCCGGGAACACTGAAGCTTTCTTT | CASSQSGNTEAFF
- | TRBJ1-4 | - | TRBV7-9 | TGTGCCAGCAGCATCGCGGCAGCCATTGAAATACTGTTTTTT | CASSIAAAIEILFF
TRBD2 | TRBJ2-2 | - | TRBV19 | TGTGCCAGTAGTATCAAGGGACTAGCGGGTACCTTTGCCGGGGAGCTGTTTTTT | CASSIKGLAGTFAGELFF
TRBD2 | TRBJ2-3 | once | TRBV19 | TGTGCCAGTAGGGCGACTAGCGGGGGGTGGACAGATACGCAGTATTTT | CASRATSGGWTDTQYF
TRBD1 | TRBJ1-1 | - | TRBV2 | TGTGCCAGCAGTCAGGAGGGGGCTCGGACTGAAGCTTTCTTT | CASSQEGARTEAFF
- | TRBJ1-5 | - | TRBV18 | TGTGCCAGCTCACCGGGGGCCCAGGACAATCAGCCCCAGCATTTT | CASSPGAQDNQPQHF
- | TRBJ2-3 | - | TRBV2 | TGTGCCAGCAAGGGGGGGCGCGGGACAGATACGCAGTATTTT | CASKGGRGTDTQYF
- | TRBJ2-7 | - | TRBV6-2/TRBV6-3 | TGTGCCAGCAGTTATGGGGCGGTGCGGGAGCAGTACTTC | CASSYGAVREQYF
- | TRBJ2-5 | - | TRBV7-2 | TGTGCCAGCAGCTTAGTAAACAACAGAGAGACCCAGTACTTC | CASSLVNNRETQYF
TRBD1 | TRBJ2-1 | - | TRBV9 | TGTGCCAGCAGCGTAGCTCAGGGCAGGGGGCAGGGTGAGCAGTTCTTC | CASSVAQGRGQGEQFF
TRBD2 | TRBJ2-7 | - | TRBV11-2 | TGTGCCAGCAGCCCATACGGGGGGATCTCCTACGAGCAGTACTTC | CASSPYGGISYEQYF
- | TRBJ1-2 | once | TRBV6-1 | TGTGCCAGCAGTGAGGCGGGAACTACTACCTATGGCTACACCTTC | CASSEAGTTTYGYTF
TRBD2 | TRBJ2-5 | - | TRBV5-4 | TGTGCCAGCAGCTGGGGACTAGCGGGGATACAAGAGACCCAGTACTTC | CASSWGLAGIQETQYF
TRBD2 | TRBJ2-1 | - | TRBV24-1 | TGTGCCACCAGTGACGGACTAGCGGGGGCCATCAATGAGCAGTTCTTC | CATSDGLAGAINEQFF
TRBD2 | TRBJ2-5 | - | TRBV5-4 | TGTGCCAGCAGCCCTGAGGGAGCGGGGTTCCAAGAGACCCAGTACTTC | CASSPEGAGFQETQYF
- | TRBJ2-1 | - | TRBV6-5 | TGTGCCAGCAGTTACTCGAGACGGGGGGCCCGCAATGAGCAGTTCTTC | CASSYSRRGARNEQFF
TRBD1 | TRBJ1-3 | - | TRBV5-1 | TGCGCCAGCAGCAGCGCAGGGGGCGCTTGGGACACCATATATTTT | CASSSAGGAWDTIYF
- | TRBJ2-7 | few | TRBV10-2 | TGCGCCAGCAGTGGCCGTTTGGACACCAGCTCCTACGAGCAGTACTTC | CASSGRLDTSSYEQYF
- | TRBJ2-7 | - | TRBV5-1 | TGCGCCAGCAGCTCTGGACAGCTCCTCTACGAGCAGTACTTC | CASSSGQLLYEQYF
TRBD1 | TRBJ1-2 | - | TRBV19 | TGTGCCAGTAGGGGACAGGGCACCTATGGCTACACCTTC | CASRGQGTYGYTF
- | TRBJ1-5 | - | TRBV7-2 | TGTGCCAGCAGCTTAGAATTTGACTCGCCCCAGCATTTT | CASSLEFDSPQHF
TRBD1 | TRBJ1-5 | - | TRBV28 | TGTGCCAGCACCCCTCGAGGACAGGGGTATCAGCCCCAGCATTTT | CASTPRGQGYQPQHF
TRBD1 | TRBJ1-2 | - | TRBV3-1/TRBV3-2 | TGTGCCAGCAGCCCCGCAACCGACAGGGAAGGCTACACCTTC | CASSPATDREGYTF
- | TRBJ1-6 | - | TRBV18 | TGTGCCAGCTCACCGGGGGTCGGGGGGGCAAGTAATTCACCCCTCCACTTT | CASSPGVGGASNSPLHF
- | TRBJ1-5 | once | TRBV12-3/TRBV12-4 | TGTGCCAGCACCCCGGAGGCTGATCAGCCCCAGCATTTT | CASTPEADQPQHF
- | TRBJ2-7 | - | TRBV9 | TGTGCCAGCAGCGTAGGGGACACCTCCTCCTACGAGCAGTACTTC | CASSVGDTSSYEQYF
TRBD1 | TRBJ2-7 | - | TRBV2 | TGTGCCAGCAGTGAAAGGGGGACAGGGTTTGACGAGCAGTACTTC | CASSERGTGFDEQYF
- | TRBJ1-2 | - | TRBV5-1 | TGCGCCAGCAGCTTGACAGGGTTGGACTATGGCTACACCTTC | CASSLTGLDYGYTF
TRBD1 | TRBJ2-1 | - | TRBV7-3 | TGTGCCAGCAGCCGCCAGGGACAGTCCGATGAGCAGTTCTTC | CASSRQGQSDEQFF